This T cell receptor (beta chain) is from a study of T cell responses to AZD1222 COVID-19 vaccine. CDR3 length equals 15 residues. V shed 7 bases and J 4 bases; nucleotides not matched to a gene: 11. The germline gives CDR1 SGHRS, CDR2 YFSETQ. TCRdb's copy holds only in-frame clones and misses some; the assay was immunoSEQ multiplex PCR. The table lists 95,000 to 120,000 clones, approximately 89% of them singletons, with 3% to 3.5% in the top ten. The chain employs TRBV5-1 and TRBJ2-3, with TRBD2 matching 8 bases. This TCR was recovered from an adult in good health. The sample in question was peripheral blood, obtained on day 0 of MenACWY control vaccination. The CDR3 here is CASGSGGFFSDTQYF. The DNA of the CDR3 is TGCGCCAGCGGGAGCGGGGGTTTCTTCTCAGATACGCAGTATTTT. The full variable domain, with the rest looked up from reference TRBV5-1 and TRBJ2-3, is KAGVTQTPRYLIKTRGQQVTLSCSPISGHRSVSWYQQTPGQGLQFLFEYFSETQRNKGNFPGRFSGRQFSNSRSEMNVSTLELGDSALYLCASGSGGFFSDTQYFGPGTRLTVL.